This entry concerns a single T cell receptor (beta chain). No cognate antigen has been identified for it. Base qualities are missing; no much larger clone stands one base away. The data are from a study of Tregs in tolerant kidney transplant recipients (dated by TCRdb to the late 2010s). Describing the broader study: The study used TCRbeta sequencing to identify donor-specific regulatory T cells before combined kidney and bone marrow transplantation, then tracked those cells after transplant. Several methods of expanding Tregs specific for an allogeneic donor were compared by TCRbeta repertoire sequencing in a few healthy controls. General conclusions and limits of the study: Although technical replication error seemed to be minimal, the question of biological reproducibility was not addressed directly. The study was limited by small patient numbers, and the findings need validation in larger populations and under other immunosuppression protocols. The most biologically relevant and donor-specific TCRbeta repertoire appeared to be identified by expanding Tregs with activated donor B cells.

Unstimulated Tregs (CD4+CD25+CD127-), CD4+ non-Tregs (CD4+CD25-), CD4 and CD8 cells were FACS-sorted from thawed PBMCs. Prior to Treg sorting, thawed PBMCs were rested overnight with roughly 210 IU/ml IL-2 at 37 degrees C. Blood from healthy controls was obtained either from healthy volunteers or as purchased buffy coats. Healthy control blood was processed to PBMCs with a Ficoll density gradient and then cryopreserved, whereas patient PBMCs were collected both before and after transplant. V drops 1 base and J drops 0 bases, leaving 7 bases in between. The CDR3, cysteine through phenylalanine, is 15 amino acids long. Kept here is only the CDR3 DNA, which spans 45 bases and is read in frame from base 1. Per the germline V gene, SGHVS is the CDR1 and FNYEAQ is the CDR2. For TCRbeta CDR3 sequencing, genomic DNA was extracted from sorted cells using the QIAGEN DNeasy Blood and Tissue Kit. High-throughput TCRbeta CDR3 sequencing, which included PCR amplification with bias correction and internal controls, was done commercially through immunoSEQ. The study's processing was this. A unique productive TCRbeta sequence was defined by the CDR3 nucleotide sequence when primers matched, and otherwise by the CDR3 amino acid sequence together with the Vbeta and Jbeta genes. To correct sorting error, sequences shared between sorted populations at a frequency ratio of 2:1 or less were removed; the rest were assigned to the higher population. A sequence counted as donor-reactive if, in CFSE-low cells, the sequence had a frequency of at least 0.01% and was expanded at least 5-fold compared with unstimulated cells. Jensen-Shannon divergence calculated on the top 100 TCRbeta sequences ranked by frequency was used to measure repertoire divergence. For samples with multiple sequencing runs, sorting error was corrected in each run separately before the runs were combined. TCRdb obtained this table from immuneACCESS and retained in-frame rearrangements with V and J assigned. These tables miss some clones; where compared with another copy, unresolved V genes account for less than half of the shortfall, and the remainder is unexplained. That table is the source of V, J and clone size, and D and trimming were worked out from the DNA. Recorded for this sample are 15,000 to 20,000 clones; 82% of them occurred a single time. Approximately 2.7% of the sample belongs to the ten largest clones.

This chain is built from TRBV7-6 and TRBJ2-1, with no reliable assignment of the D segment. The receptor's source is a human donor in good health. Sequencing was performed on Tregs from blood. In nucleotides, the sequence is TGTGCCAGCAGCTTAGTCCTCGGCTCCTACAATGAGCAGTTCTTC. It translates as CASSLVLGSYNEQFF.